Listed here are 7 T cell receptor beta chains from one sample, sequenced in a study of blood T cells in healthy people across ages. The second PCR ran about 6 to 12 cycles with a sample-barcoded 5' primer and J-beta primers. Using its own MiXCR run on the 5' RACE reads, TCRdb lists one record per CDR3 protein. The repertoire consists of roughly 500,000 distinct CDR3 sequences, with 25% to 30% occurring once and the leading ten covering about 18%. The sequenced sample was blood. The receptors shown here come from a woman in her 70s in good health.

The chain combines TRBV4-3 with TRBJ1-4; maybe TRBD1 (6 bases). Germline values: CDR1 LGHNA, CDR2 YSLEER. Trimming pared 0 bases from V and 14 bases from J, leaving 19 bases between. This CDR3 has 15 amino acids. Here the CDR3 DNA reads TGCGCCAGCAGCCAAGACGGCAGGGGACTTGACGGGCTGTTTTTT. Amino acid sequence: CASSQDGRGLDGLFF.

The rearrangement links TRBV4-1 to TRBJ1-2; D is unresolved. Trimming stripped 0 bases from V and 4 bases from J, with 6 bases between. Germline loops: CDR1 MGHRA, CDR2 YSYEKL. The CDR3 has 13 residues. The DNA of the CDR3 is TGCGCCAGCAGCCAAGAGGAGAGCTATGGCTACACCTTC. This gives the protein CASSQEESYGYTF.

This clonotype was counted a few times. The genes are TRBV10-3 and TRBJ1-1; D remains ambiguous. Germline-derived CDR1 and CDR2 are ENHRY and SYGVKD. V was trimmed by 10 bases and J by 0 bases, leaving 12 bases between them. This CDR3 contains 13 residues. CDR3 DNA: TGTGCCACTACGTCGGTGATGAACACTGAAGCTTTCTTT. This sequence encodes CATTSVMNTEAFF.

This clonotype was found a few times. The V call is TRBV7-3, the J call TRBJ1-3; D gene uncertain. Germline CDR1 is SGHTA and CDR2 is FQGTGA. The CDR3 length is 16 residues. V was cut by 2 bases and J by 0 bases, with 11 bases left in between. CDR3 in amino acids: CASSLGRPDSGNTIYF. The CDR3 bases are TGTGCCAGCAGCTTAGGGCGCCCAGACTCTGGAAACACCATATATTTT.

In its sample, this clonotype was seen a few times. The gene calls are TRBV3-1 and TRBJ2-5; D may be TRBD2 (5 bases). The length of the CDR3 is 14 residues. Per the germline V gene, CDR1 is LGHDT and CDR2 is YNNKEL (reference sequence). Trimming left V 4 bases short and J 0 bases short, with 9 bases between. The CDR3 DNA reads as TGTGCCAGCAGCCGGCGGGCCAACCAAGAGACCCAGTACTTC. It translates to CASSRRANQETQYF.

In this sample, this clonotype turned up once. The chain is built from TRBV12-3 or TRBV12-4 and TRBJ2-1; 7 bases map to TRBD2. The CDR3 is 14 residues long. Germline trimming cut 8 bases from V and 4 bases from J; bases unmatched to any gene: 8. The DNA for the CDR3 is TGTGCCAGCGTTGGGGACGGGGGGTACAATGAGCAGTTCTTC. Protein: CASVGDGGYNEQFF.

The chain has TRBV10-2 and TRBJ2-5, with 9 bases matching TRBD2. Germline lookup yields CDR1 WSHSY and CDR2 SAAADI. V lost 6 bases to trimming and J lost 5 bases; unmatched junction nucleotides: 7. The CDR3 is 14 residues long. The CDR3 nucleotides read TGCGCCAGCAGGGCGGCCCTAGCGGGGGAGACCCAGTACTTC. It encodes CASRAALAGETQYF.